The 18 T cell receptor beta chains given below trace back to one sample, sequenced in a study of blood T cells in healthy people across ages. Primed by a sample-barcoded 5' primer and a J-beta primer mix, a second PCR proceeded for 7 to 11 cycles. TCRdb reanalysed the 5' RACE reads using MiXCR and keeps one entry per CDR3 protein. This sample has fewer than 1 million distinct CDR3 sequences, with 40% to 50% found just once. The sequencing input was blood. These TCRs come from a man aged 60 to 75 in good health.

This chain links TRBV6-1 with TRBJ2-3, with 15 nucleotides matching TRBD2. The germline V gene encodes CDR1 MNHNS and CDR2 SASEGT. The CDR3 loop spans 18 amino acids. V was pared by 6 bases and J by 0 bases, with 7 bases of the junction left unmatched. CDR3 in amino acids: CASRGTSGGKTSTDTQYF. Here the CDR3 DNA reads TGTGCCAGCAGGGGGACTAGCGGGGGGAAAACTAGCACAGATACGCAGTATTTT.

The chain has TRBV9 and TRBJ1-2; no clear D gene. Germline V lookup: CDR1 SGDLS, CDR2 YYNGEE. The CDR3 totals 16 residues. The V end was cut by 0 bases, the J end by 0 bases, with 12 bases between. The CDR3 spells CASSVGIARANYGYTF. CDR3 nucleotides: TGTGCCAGCAGCGTAGGGATCGCCCGAGCTAACTATGGCTACACCTTC.

This clonotype was recorded a few times. The chain has TRBV15 and TRBJ2-7; D is unresolved. The germline gives CDR1 LNHNV, CDR2 YYDKDF (reference sequence). Trimming stripped 1 base from V and 3 bases from J, with 10 bases between. The CDR3 contains 14 residues. The CDR3 DNA is TGTGCCACCAGCAGAGTGGATTCCCTCTACGAGCAGTACTTC. Encoded protein: CATSRVDSLYEQYF.

The rearrangement uses TRBV6-5 and TRBJ1-5, with D possibly TRBD1 on 5 matching bases. Germline V gene data show CDR1 as MNHEY and CDR2 as SVGAGI. This CDR3 contains 15 residues. Trimming stripped 6 bases from V and 4 bases from J, with 16 bases between. The CDR3 DNA follows: TGTGCCAGCAGCCCGCGCGGGGGATTTAATCAGCCCCAGCATTTT. Translation gives CASSPRGGFNQPQHF.

The chain combines TRBV27 with TRBJ1-6, with 9 bases lining up with TRBD1. The V gene's germline CDR1 is MNHEY and CDR2 SMNVEV (reference sequence). CDR3 length: 13 residues. The trim removed 10 bases at V and 10 bases at J, leaving 8 bases unmatched. Written as DNA, the CDR3 is TGTGCCACCACGGACAGGGGTGACTCACCCCTCCACTTT. Translation: CATTDRGDSPLHF.

This clonotype was detected a few times. The gene calls are TRBV5-1 and TRBJ2-3; D is unresolved. Germline V gene data show CDR1 as SGHRS and CDR2 as YFSETQ. V lost 7 bases and J lost 4, with 13 bases in between. This CDR3 spans 13 amino acids. The CDR3 DNA is TGCGCCAGCGGCCTCCTCGTCTCAGATACGCAGTATTTT. This gives the protein CASGLLVSDTQYF.

The V and J genes are TRBV7-2 and TRBJ2-1; possibly TRBD2 for D (7 bases). This CDR3 comprises 12 residues. The germline CDR1 and CDR2 sequences are SGHTA and FQGNSA. The V end lost 7 bases, the J end lost 15 bases, and 19 bases lay between the germline ends. The CDR3 DNA reads as TGTGCCAGCAAAGAAAAGGGGGGGCTTCGGTTCTTC. It yields the protein CASKEKGGLRFF.

This clonotype was observed a few times. CDR3 loop: CASSVGLGLAGYNEQFF. DNA for the CDR3: TGTGCCAGCAGCGTAGGATTGGGGCTAGCGGGATACAATGAGCAGTTCTTC. The chain combines TRBV9 with TRBJ2-1; 9 bases fit TRBD2. Germline V gives CDR1 SGDLS, CDR2 YYNGEE. This CDR3 spans 17 amino acids. V shed 0 bases, J shed 4 bases, and the junction held 8 bases outside the gene matches.

The CDR3 loop is CASSSPGGRPAGGANVLTF. The CDR3 nucleotides are TGTGCCAGCAGTTCCCCAGGGGGCAGACCCGCTGGTGGGGCCAACGTCCTGACTTTC. The gene calls are TRBV6-2 or TRBV6-3 and TRBJ2-6; 8 nucleotides line up with TRBD1. Germline V gene lookup returns CDR1 MNHEY and CDR2 SVGEGT. The CDR3 is made up of 19 amino acids. J was trimmed by 3 bases and V by 4 bases; bases with no gene match: 14.

CDR3 residues: CSATQKGNLNSPLHF. DNA for the CDR3: TGCAGTGCTACCCAAAAGGGGAACCTGAATTCACCCCTCCACTTT. The rearrangement uses TRBV20-1 and TRBJ1-6; D may be TRBD1 (5 bases). The CDR3 runs to 15 residues. Germline CDR1 is DFQATT and CDR2 is SNEGSKA (reference sequence). V shed 4 bases and J shed 7 bases, with 17 bases lying between them.

This clonotype was counted only a few times. The chain has TRBV20-1 and TRBJ2-5, with 8 positions matching TRBD1. The DNA matches TRBJ2-7 better at its end, which makes the J call doubtful. Germline values: CDR1 DFQATT, CDR2 SNEGSKA (reference sequence). The CDR3 covers 13 residues. The CDR3 nucleotides are TGCAGTGCTTCGACAGGGGTCCGTACCGAGCAGTACTTC. Encoded protein: CSASTGVRTEQYF.

This sequence joins TRBV9 and TRBJ1-1; D not resolved. The CDR3 loop spans 14 amino acids. Germline CDR1 reads SGDLS; CDR2 reads YYNGEE. V was shortened by 0 bases and J by 6 bases, with 12 bases between the two germline ends. The CDR3 coding sequence is TGTGCCAGCAGCGTAGCTACCGGTCAGCCTGAAGCTTTCTTT. Translating it yields CASSVATGQPEAFF.

The rearrangement uses TRBV12-5 and TRBJ1-2, with 8 bases matching TRBD1. CDR1 LGHNT and CDR2 FRNRAP come from the germline V gene. The CDR3 has 13 residues. J lost 3 bases, V lost 7 bases, and 4 bases had no gene match. The CDR3 bases are TGTGCTAGTGTTGACAGGGGTGACTATGGCTACACCTTC. Translated: CASVDRGDYGYTF.

V and J are TRBV9 and TRBJ2-5; TRBD1 is a possible D gene (8 bases). The J call may not be correct, given that the DNA end is closer to TRBJ2-7. Per the germline V gene, CDR1 is SGDLS and CDR2 is YYNGEE. The CDR3 sequence is 14 residues long. CDR3 sequence reads: CASSAHTGGVEQYF. For the CDR3, the DNA is TGTGCCAGCAGCGCCCATACAGGGGGGGTCGAGCAGTACTTC.

The chain combines TRBV7-2 with TRBJ1-2; TRBD1 aligns across 9 bases. Germline values: CDR1 SGHTA, CDR2 FQGNSA. J was trimmed by 7 bases and V by 0 bases; bases with no gene match: 6. The CDR3 covers 15 residues. CDR3 nucleotides: TGTGCCAGCAGCTTAGCATCCGGGACAGGGTTTGGCTACACCTTC. It specifies CASSLASGTGFGYTF.

The genes are TRBV12-3 or TRBV12-4 and TRBJ1-5, with D possibly being TRBD1 (5 bases). V was trimmed by 5 bases and J by 4 bases, leaving 9 bases between them. This CDR3 is built from 13 residues. The chain's CDR3 is CASSQGFNQPQHF. The CDR3 DNA reads TGTGCCAGCAGTCAGGGTTTTAATCAGCCCCAGCATTTT.

In this sample, this clonotype turned up many times. The gene calls are TRBV15 and TRBJ2-1; D assignment may be TRBD1 or TRBD2 (5 bases each). The V end was cut by 4 bases, the J end by 0 bases, with 10 bases between. The length of the CDR3 is 15 residues. In germline, CDR1 is LNHNV, CDR2 YYDKDF (reference sequence). The CDR3 DNA is TGTGCCACCAGCATTGACGGGACCTCCTACAATGAGCAGTTCTTC. The encoded protein is CATSIDGTSYNEQFF.

The chain combines TRBV21-1 with TRBJ2-3; TRBD2, the D gene given by the table, was not confirmed from the DNA. TRBV21-1 is listed as a pseudogene. The CDR3 is 14 residues long. This CDR3 reads CASSKGASTDTQYF. The CDR3 bases are TGTGCCAGCAGCAAAGGGGCCTCCACAGATACGCAGTATTTT.